This record concerns one TCR beta chain sequence. V lost 6 bases, J lost 7 bases, and 9 bases stayed unmatched. Germline-derived CDR1 and CDR2 are MNHNY and SVGAGI (reference sequence). The CDR3 is made up of 13 amino acids. This record comes from a study of T cell changes during pregnancy in multiple sclerosis. Clones were read by immunoSEQ multiplex PCR, and TCRdb kept only the in-frame ones, dropping some. The sample lists some 47,000 clones, 88% occurring once. Here the sequenced sample was CD8+ T cells from peripheral blood mononuclear cells, taken after pregnancy. The J gene is TRBJ2-7, the V gene TRBV6-6, with 7 bases fitting TRBD1. The clonotype was recovered from a female donor in good health, enrolled as a control in a pregnancy study. The CDR3 DNA reads TGTGCCAGCAGCCCGGGACAGCCCAGAGAGCAGTACTTC. Encoded protein: CASSPGQPREQYF.